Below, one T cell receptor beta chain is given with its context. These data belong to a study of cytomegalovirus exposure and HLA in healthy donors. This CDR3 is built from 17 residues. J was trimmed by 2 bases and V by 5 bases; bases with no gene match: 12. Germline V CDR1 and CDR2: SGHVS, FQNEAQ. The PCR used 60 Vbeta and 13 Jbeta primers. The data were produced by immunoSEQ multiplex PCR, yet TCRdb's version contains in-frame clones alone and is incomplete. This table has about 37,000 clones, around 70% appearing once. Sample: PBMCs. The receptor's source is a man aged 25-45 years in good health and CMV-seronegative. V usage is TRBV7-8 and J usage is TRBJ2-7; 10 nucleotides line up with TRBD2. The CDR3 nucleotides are TGTGCCAGCAGCAAGAGCCTTCGGAGCGGGGGGGCCTACGAGCAGTACTTC. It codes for CASSKSLRSGGAYEQYF.